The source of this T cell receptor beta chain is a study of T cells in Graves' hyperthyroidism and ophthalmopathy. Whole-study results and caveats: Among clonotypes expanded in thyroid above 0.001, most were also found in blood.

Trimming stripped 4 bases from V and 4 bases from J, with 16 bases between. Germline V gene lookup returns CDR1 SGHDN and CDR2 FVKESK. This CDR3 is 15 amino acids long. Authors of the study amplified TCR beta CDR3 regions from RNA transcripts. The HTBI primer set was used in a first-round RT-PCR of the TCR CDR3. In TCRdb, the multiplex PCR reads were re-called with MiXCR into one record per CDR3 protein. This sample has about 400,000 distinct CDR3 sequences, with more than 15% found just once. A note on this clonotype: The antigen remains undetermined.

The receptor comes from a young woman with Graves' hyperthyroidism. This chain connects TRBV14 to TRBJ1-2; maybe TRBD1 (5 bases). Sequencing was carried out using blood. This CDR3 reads CASSPYLGVRYGYTF. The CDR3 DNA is TGTGCCAGCAGCCCCTATCTGGGGGTACGCTATGGCTACACCTTC. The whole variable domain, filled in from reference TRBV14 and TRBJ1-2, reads EAGVTQFPSHSVIEKGQTVTLRCDPISGHDNLYWYRRVMGKEIKFLLHFVKESKQDESGMPNNRFLAERTGGTYSTLKVQPAELEDSGVYFCASSPYLGVRYGYTFGSGTRLTVV.